These T cell receptor beta chains were read from a single sample in a study of blood T cell repertoires in COVID-19. Repertoires were generated with immunoSEQ multiplex PCR, while TCRdb's copy carries only in-frame clones and drops some. This sample has around 51,000 clones, with more than 70% found just once. Sequencing was carried out using peripheral blood. The receptors derive from a man aged 80 or over with active COVID-19. CDR3s include the opening cysteine and the closing phenylalanine or tryptophan. Fields, in order: clone size, CDR3 length, V gene, J gene, CDR3 protein. Where a row states a size, it is once, few, many or the class of an expanded clone; other rows omit it.

-,14,TRBV5-1,TRBJ1-5,CASSTGTGDQPQHF
many,15,TRBV5-4,TRBJ2-7,CASSDRLAGAYEQYF
-,15,TRBV6-6,TRBJ2-7,CASSYKAGETYEQYF
-,18,TRBV25-1,TRBJ2-2,CASSDGLAGVGTTGELFF
-,17,TRBV5-4,TRBJ2-1,CASTSGGGLAEYNEQFF
once,15,TRBV19,TRBJ2-7,CASSIGGTGSYEQYF
-,13,TRBV6-6,TRBJ2-1,CASGTSGYNEQFF
once,16,TRBV2,TRBJ2-2,CASSLAGVRNTGELFF
-,14,TRBV10-3,TRBJ2-1,CAMAGPEPGHEQFF
-,13,TRBV29-1,TRBJ2-7,CSVEEDSSYEQYF
-,14,TRBV7-2,TRBJ2-3,CASSPGTDTDTQYF
-,15,TRBV6-1,TRBJ1-2,CASSEVFQGYYGYTF
few,15,TRBV28,TRBJ2-7,CASSSWDRPPYEQYF
-,14,TRBV19,TRBJ2-1,CASSIGSSYNEQFF
-,15,TRBV19,TRBJ2-7,CASSISGRNSYEQYF
-,16,TRBV7-2,TRBJ1-2,CASSRGMGGTNYGYTF
-,14,TRBV6-6,TRBJ1-4,CASSYRGLHEKLFF
-,15,TRBV30,TRBJ2-3,CAWRQTGVKADTQYF
-,16,TRBV27,TRBJ2-3,CASSLGQGFGTDTQYF
-,17,TRBV5-1,TRBJ2-1,CASSLTGDSSSYNEQFF
-,12,TRBV5-1,TRBJ2-3,CASSLIPDTQYF
-,15,TRBV5-1,TRBJ2-1,CASSNPQGARGVQFF
-,14,TRBV10-3,TRBJ2-5,CAISPGDIEETQYF
-,13,TRBV12-3/TRBV12-4,TRBJ2-5,CASRGQGKETQYF
-,15,TRBV6-5,TRBJ2-2,CASRRKAGNTGELFF
-,15,TRBV5-1,TRBJ1-2,CASSLAVGQGYGYTF
-,15,TRBV9,TRBJ2-2,CASSAPTGGTGELFF
-,13,TRBV28,TRBJ1-3,CASSEGSGNTIYF
-,16,TRBV6-1,TRBJ2-1,CASSEAKASGYNEQFF
-,16,TRBV27,TRBJ2-5,CASSRRGGGIQETQYF
-,15,TRBV7-2,TRBJ2-7,CASGVGAGYGNEQYF
-,14,TRBV30,TRBJ2-2,CARRGTGYTGELFF
once,15,TRBV10-2,TRBJ1-2,CASSVSAGDNYGYTF
-,14,TRBV11-2,TRBJ2-7,CASSPGAGSYEQYF
-,17,TRBV15,TRBJ2-2,CATSRFPGQVNTGELFF
once,16,TRBV4-3,TRBJ1-5,CASSQDWQGLDQPQHF
-,14,TRBV10-3,TRBJ1-4,CAIREGLTNEKLFF
-,16,TRBV18,TRBJ2-5,CASSPPPAAPQETQYF
-,15,TRBV7-6,TRBJ2-7,CASSSQGTSVYEQYF
-,13,TRBV28,TRBJ2-7,CASSSGASYEQYF
-,19,TRBV3-1/TRBV3-2,TRBJ1-6,CASSQDLFSAISYNSPLHF
-,16,TRBV7-9,TRBJ2-1,CASSLRWEGFGNEQFF
-,13,TRBV12-3/TRBV12-4,TRBJ2-5,CASSLSGGETQYF
-,17,TRBV7-2,TRBJ2-3,CASSLVPTTSSTDTQYF
-,14,TRBV28,TRBJ2-3,CASSSGQGTDTQYF
-,20,TRBV5-1,TRBJ1-1,CASSLQIWGGSESRQAEAFF
-,16,TRBV5-1,TRBJ2-7,CASSYSSGSYPYEQYF
-,14,TRBV6-4,TRBJ2-7,CASTQAGEEYEQYF
-,14,TRBV6-5,TRBJ1-4,CASRSGQNNEKLFF
-,15,TRBV6-2/TRBV6-3,TRBJ2-1,CASSQTGVSYNEQFF
once,14,TRBV28,TRBJ2-7,CASSPALAGGEQYF
-,15,TRBV28,TRBJ2-7,CASSLPTGGASEQYF
few,16,TRBV3-1/TRBV3-2,TRBJ1-6,CASSPTSSVSNSPLHF
-,14,TRBV6-5,TRBJ2-3,CASSFGGMGDTQYF
-,17,TRBV24-1,TRBJ2-1,CATSDSKAALSYNEQFF